The T cell receptor beta chain described here comes from a study of OX40 agonist ivuxolimab in advanced cancers. Study-wide context: Ivuxolimab is an agonistic anti-OX40 (CD134) antibody, and patients were treated with it. Patients with prior anti-PD-1, anti-PD-L1 or anti-CTLA-4 therapy were eligible; about 40% had some. Study results and caveats: Partial responders at 0.1-3.0 mg/kg showed near-lowest clonal expansion.

For this clone: The antigen is unknown.

CDR1 is MDHEN and CDR2 is SYDVKM in the germline V gene. V dropped 6 bases and J dropped 4 bases, with 15 bases sitting between them. This CDR3 has 14 residues. The repertoire was sequenced with immunoSEQ multiplex PCR; TCRdb's copy has only in-frame clones and lacks some. The sample records about 68,000 clones, around nine tenths being singletons. The V and J genes are TRBV28 and TRBJ2-5, with D perhaps matching TRBD1 or TRBD2 (6 bases each). The receptor was isolated from an adult with an advanced solid tumor such as melanoma, head and neck, liver or kidney cancer. The specimen comprised CD4+ or CD8+ T cells sorted from blood, sampled in a trial of the OX40 agonist ivuxolimab. CDR3 DNA: TGTGCCAGCAGGCTTATGGGGGGCCCAGAGACCCAGTACTTC. It encodes CASRLMGGPETQYF.